This TCR beta chain was sequenced for a study of cytomegalovirus exposure and HLA in healthy donors. Whole-study results and caveats: The HLA-A and HLA-B alleles of most subjects were reportedly predicted accurately from TCR beta sequences. Productive rates of about 90% or about 30% were seen for most TCR beta V segments in an earlier analysis.

In the PCR, 60 Vbeta and 13 Jbeta primers were used. Clones were sequenced by immunoSEQ multiplex PCR, and TCRdb holds only the in-frame ones, with some missing. In the table there are about 100,000 clones, roughly 79% of which are singletons. In its sample, this clone was seen once. Antigen specificity is unknown. This CDR3 spans 18 amino acids. The germline V gene encodes CDR1 SGHTA and CDR2 FQGNSA. V shed 2 bases, J shed 0 bases, and the junction held 6 bases outside the gene matches. The TCR originated in a woman aged 65 to 85 in good health and CMV-seropositive. The chain links TRBV7-2 to TRBJ1-6, with TRBD1 identical over 8 bases. Sequencing was performed on PBMCs. The CDR3 loop is CASSLKQGASSYNSPLHF. The CDR3 DNA is TGTGCCAGCAGCTTAAAGCAGGGGGCAAGCTCCTATAATTCACCCCTCCACTTT.